This note documents a single T cell receptor (beta chain) sequence. The antigen remains unidentified. Produced via immunoSEQ multiplex PCR; TCRdb's table is partial and in-frame only. The table lists 330,000 or so clones, 67% of them singletons. The data derive from a study of cytotoxic CD8 clonotypes in ibrutinib-treated CLL. Whole-study context: With a range of 6 to 36, the median treatment time before response samples were taken was approximately twelve months.

Germline trimming cut 1 base from V and 8 bases from J; bases unmatched to any gene: 9. Looked up from germline, CDR1 is MGHDK and CDR2 is SYGVNS. The CDR3 spans 17 residues. Study-wide results and caveats: Elevated clonality accompanied ibrutinib response, with a return toward baseline values at progression.

The clonotype originates from a human donor with chronic lymphocytic leukemia. This sample comprised PBMCs, obtained after 36 months of ibrutinib treatment. The chain carries TRBV25-1 and TRBJ2-1, with 12 positions matching TRBD2. CDR3 region: CASSEWSSGRAVDEQFF. CDR3 nucleotide sequence: TGTGCCAGCAGTGAATGGTCTAGCGGGAGGGCCGTCGATGAGCAGTTCTTC.